This T cell receptor beta chain comes out of a study of cytomegalovirus exposure and HLA in healthy donors. A remark on this clone: What it binds is unknown.

Findings of the study overall: In a later analysis, several top co-occurrence clusters appeared linked to parvovirus B19, influenza, CMV and Epstein-Barr virus.

Germline-derived CDR1 and CDR2 are ENHRY and SYGVKD. Trimming took 2 bases from V and 4 from J, leaving 11 bases between them. This CDR3 is built from 14 residues. This PCR relied on a set of 60 Vbeta primers and 13 Jbeta primers. Only in-frame clones appear in the TCRdb table, and some are missing; sequencing was by immunoSEQ multiplex PCR. The table shows some 140,000 clones, with roughly 9% occurring only once. The source of this sequence is a woman aged 35 to 49 in good health and CMV-seropositive. The specimen was PBMCs. The chain recombines TRBV10-3 with TRBJ1-1, with TRBD1 as a possible D gene (5 bases). Here the CDR3 DNA reads TGTGCCATCAGTGAGCTACAGGCTCCCACTGAAGCTTTCTTT. Amino acids: CAISELQAPTEAFF.